This T cell receptor (beta chain) was recovered during a study of glioma-infiltrating T cells. Study-wide results and caveats: Gliomas, especially low-grade, showed above-expected tissue-blood divergence; non-neoplastic patients showed below.

TCR alpha and beta CDR3 regions were amplified from RNA using iRepertoire nested multiplex PCR. TCRdb recomputed calls from the multiplex PCR reads with MiXCR, one row per CDR3 protein. The top ten hold 20% of the sample, which has over 120,000 distinct CDR3 sequences, about two fifths seen once. This CDR3 contains 16 residues. V lost 4 bases to trimming and J lost 2 bases; unmatched junction nucleotides: 3. The V gene's germline CDR1 is LNHNV and CDR2 YYDKDF (reference sequence). Concerning this clonotype: Its specificity is unknown.

The sequence was collected from a human donor with low-grade glioma or glioblastoma, undergoing nonglioma brain surgery, or in good health (not recorded which). The chain employs TRBV15 and TRBJ2-2, with TRBD2 matching 11 bases. The source material was glioma tissue, nonneoplastic brain tissue, or PBMCs (not recorded which). CDR3 region: CATSKTSGRNTGELFF. CDR3 nucleotides: TGTGCCACCAGCAAAACTAGCGGGAGAAACACCGGGGAGCTGTTTTTT.